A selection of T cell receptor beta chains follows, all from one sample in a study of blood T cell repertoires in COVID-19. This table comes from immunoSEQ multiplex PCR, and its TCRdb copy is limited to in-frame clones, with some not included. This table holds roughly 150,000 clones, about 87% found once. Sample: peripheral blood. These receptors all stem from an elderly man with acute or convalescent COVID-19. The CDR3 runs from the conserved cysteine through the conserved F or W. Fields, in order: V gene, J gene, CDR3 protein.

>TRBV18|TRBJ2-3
CASSPTVRTMNTDTQYF
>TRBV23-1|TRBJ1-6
CASSQSRGDSSSYNSPLHF
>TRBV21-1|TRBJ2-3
CASSSRRPADTQYF
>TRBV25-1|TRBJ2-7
CASSGLTGREQYF
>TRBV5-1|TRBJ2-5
CASSLQGYGETQYF
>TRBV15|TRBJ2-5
CATSNIEDQETQYF
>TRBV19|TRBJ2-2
CASTPRTGGQTGELFF
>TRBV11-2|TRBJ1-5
CASSSGDRVNQPQHF
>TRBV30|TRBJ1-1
CASQRDKGAFF
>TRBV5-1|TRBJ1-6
CASRPGQGERSPLHF
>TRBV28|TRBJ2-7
CASSATSYEQYF
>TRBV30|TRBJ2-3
CAWSVQRGTSGSADTQYF
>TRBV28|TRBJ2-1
CASSLSGGSYNEQFF
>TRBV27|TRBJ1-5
CASRMAGEGQPQHF
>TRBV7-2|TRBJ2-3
CASSLDGTSGTDTQYF